These 29 T cell receptor beta chains share one sample of origin, sequenced in a study of blood T cell repertoires in COVID-19. TCRdb's copy holds only in-frame clones and misses some; the assay was immunoSEQ multiplex PCR. There are approximately 21,000 clones in the sample; roughly four fifths occur only once, and roughly 20% lies in the top ten. Material for sequencing was peripheral blood. The source is a human donor in a cohort sampled during active or convalescent COVID-19.

The chain is built from TRBV14 and TRBJ2-2, with 11 bases aligning to TRBD1. With 5 bases clipped from V and 5 bases from J, the junction kept 10 bases outside the gene matches. The germline CDR1 and CDR2 sequences are SGHDN and FVKESK. The CDR3 contains 17 residues. The CDR3, as DNA: TGTGCCAGCAGCGACCGGGACAGGGGGTTTTTTACCGGGGAGCTGTTTTTT. This gives the protein CASSDRDRGFFTGELFF.

CDR3 coding DNA: TGTGCCAGTAAGCAGGACAGAAGAAGATCGGATGGCTACACCTTC. Translating gives CASKQDRRRSDGYTF. The V and J genes are TRBV19 and TRBJ1-2; D might be TRBD1 (6 bases). Germline lookup yields CDR1 LNHDA and CDR2 SQIVND (reference sequence). The CDR3 is 15 amino acids. The ends were cut back, 7 bases at V and 6 bases at J, with 21 bases in the middle.

V is TRBV5-6 and J is TRBJ2-7, with a possible D match to TRBD2 (6 bases). Germline-derived CDR1 and CDR2 are SGHDT and YYEEEE. CDR3 length equals 16 residues. Deletions cut 1 base from V and 6 bases from J, with 20 bases between. The CDR3 DNA is TGTGCCAGCAGCTTGAGAGGGGCGGGAAAGAGTGGCGAGCAGTACTTC. Amino acid sequence: CASSLRGAGKSGEQYF.

This chain joins TRBV28 and TRBJ2-7, with 7 positions matching TRBD2. V shed 7 bases, J shed 3 bases, and the junction held 15 bases outside the gene matches. The CDR3 runs 16 residues. The germline V gene has CDR1 MDHEN and CDR2 SYDVKM. Here the CDR3 reads CASTPGVGGGSYEQYF. For the CDR3, the DNA is TGTGCCAGCACCCCGGGGGTCGGCGGGGGTAGCTACGAGCAGTACTTC.

V and J are TRBV28 and TRBJ1-1, with D perhaps TRBD1 (5 bases). The CDR3 consists of 15 residues. V lost 5 bases and J lost 0, with 13 bases in between. Germline-derived CDR1 and CDR2 are MDHEN and SYDVKM. CDR3 in amino acids: CASSGGGTMNTEAFF. The CDR3 DNA reads as TGTGCCAGCAGTGGCGGGGGAACCATGAACACTGAAGCTTTCTTT. Combining the CDR3 with reference TRBV28 and TRBJ1-1 gives the whole variable domain DVKVTQSSRYLVKRTGEKVFLECVQDMDHENMFWYRQDPGLGLRLIYFSYDVKMKEKGDIPEGYSVSREKKERFSLILESASTNQTSMYLCASSGGGTMNTEAFFGQGTRLTVV.

V usage is TRBV6-1 and J usage is TRBJ1-1; tentatively, D is TRBD1 (5 bases). Looked up from germline, CDR1 is MNHNS and CDR2 is SASEGT. The CDR3 is 16 amino acids. With 2 bases removed from V and 1 base from J, the gap between germline ends came to 14 bases. The DNA for the CDR3 is TGTGCCAGCAGTGAAACGGGACTGGGGAGGAACACTGAAGCTTTCTTT. This translates into CASSETGLGRNTEAFF.

The chain recombines TRBV28 with TRBJ1-1; D unresolved. The V gene lost 4 bases and the J gene lost 2 bases, with 20 bases spanning the gap. The CDR3 sequence is 17 residues long. CDR1 is MDHEN, CDR2 SYDVKM, per germline. The CDR3 reads CASSSDRAGGFNTEAFF. The CDR3 region has the DNA TGTGCCAGCAGTTCTGACCGGGCGGGAGGTTTTAACACTGAAGCTTTCTTT.

This chain joins TRBV29-1 and TRBJ2-1; 9 bases align to TRBD1. The CDR3 runs 15 residues. V was clipped by 2 bases and J by 4 bases; unmatched bases: 6. Per the germline V gene, CDR1 is SQVTM and CDR2 is ANQGSEA. The CDR3 protein is CSVEHPGQGYNEQFF. The CDR3 region has the DNA TGCAGCGTTGAACATCCGGGACAGGGATACAATGAGCAGTTCTTC.

This rearrangement joins TRBV10-3 to TRBJ2-7, with 7 positions matching TRBD1. V was clipped by 3 bases and J by 4 bases; unmatched bases: 9. Germline V gene sequence: CDR1 ENHRY, CDR2 SYGVKD. This CDR3 contains 15 residues. DNA for the CDR3: TGTGCCATCAGTGACCCCGACAGGGCATTTTACGAGCAGTACTTC. It translates to CAISDPDRAFYEQYF.

The chain combines TRBV2 with TRBJ1-1; the D is unclear. From germline, CDR1 is SNHLY and CDR2 FYNNEI. Trimming left V 5 bases short and J 3 bases short, with 7 bases between. This CDR3 has 12 residues. CDR3 sequence (DNA): TGTGCCAGCAGTATTGTAGACACTGAAGCTTTCTTT. It specifies CASSIVDTEAFF.

The chain is built from TRBV7-9 and TRBJ2-5; 13 bases map to TRBD2. The trim removed 6 bases at V and 5 bases at J, leaving 9 bases unmatched. This CDR3 spans 16 amino acids. CDR1 SEHNR and CDR2 FQNEAQ come from the germline V gene (reference sequence). The CDR3 nucleotides are TGTGCCAGCAGTAGGACTAGCGGGAGCGGTGGGGAGACCCAGTACTTC. Its protein is CASSRTSGSGGETQYF.

V usage is TRBV2 and J usage is TRBJ2-1, with D possibly matching TRBD1 (6 bases). Germline V CDR1 and CDR2: SNHLY, FYNNEI. The CDR3 totals 14 residues. V shed 6 bases and J shed 7 bases, with 16 bases lying between them. The CDR3 bases are TGTGCCAGCAGCAAAACAGGGTTGGTGAATGAGCAGTTCTTC. It codes for CASSKTGLVNEQFF.

This rearrangement joins TRBV30 to TRBJ2-3; a weak D match, TRBD2 (6 bases). The germline gives CDR1 GTSNPN, CDR2 SVGIG (reference sequence). CDR3 size: 14 residues. The V end was cut by 0 bases, the J end by 3 bases, with 10 bases between. The CDR3 loop is CAWSVGGPTDTQYF. In DNA form, the CDR3 reads TGTGCCTGGAGTGTAGGAGGGCCTACAGATACGCAGTATTTT.

The chain employs TRBV9 and TRBJ2-5; 15 nucleotides agree with TRBD2. The CDR3 is made up of 16 amino acids. With 4 bases clipped from V and 5 bases from J, the junction kept 6 bases outside the gene matches. Germline values: CDR1 SGDLS, CDR2 YYNGEE. CDR3 coding DNA: TGTGCCAGCAGCCAAGGACTAGCGGGGGGGCGGGAGACCCAGTACTTC. This codes for CASSQGLAGGRETQYF.

V is TRBV2 and J is TRBJ2-2, with 7 bases fitting TRBD1. From germline, CDR1 is SNHLY and CDR2 FYNNEI. The CDR3 loop spans 13 amino acids. V lost 6 bases to trimming and J lost 7 bases; unmatched junction nucleotides: 5. In DNA, the CDR3 is TGTGCCAGCAGGCGACAGGGCGGCGGGGAGCTGTTTTTT. Protein sequence: CASRRQGGGELFF.

V and J are TRBV6-6 and TRBJ2-3, with D perhaps TRBD2 (6 bases). The germline CDR1 and CDR2 sequences are MNHNY and SVGAGI (reference sequence). This CDR3 comprises 17 residues. With 8 bases removed from V and 4 bases from J, the gap between germline ends came to 25 bases. The CDR3 coding sequence is TGTGCCAGCGGTCTTTTTTATGGGGGGTGGTCACCAGATACGCAGTATTTT. It specifies CASGLFYGGWSPDTQYF.

This clone was detected once. The chain couples TRBV24-1 to TRBJ1-5, with D possibly being TRBD1 (5 bases). Trimming left V 7 bases short and J 3 bases short, with 12 bases between. The CDR3 has 14 residues. Germline loops: CDR1 KGHDR, CDR2 SFDVKD. CDR3 in amino acids: CATSPDSLNQPQHF. In DNA, the CDR3 is TGTGCCACCAGCCCCGACAGCCTCAATCAGCCCCAGCATTTT.

The table lists this clone with a few counts. The V call is TRBV6-6, the J call TRBJ1-6, with a weak D call TRBD1 (6 bases). Between the trimmed V and J ends, which lost 4 bases and 10 bases, there was a span of 14 bases. The CDR3 is 14 amino acids. CDR1 is MNHNY and CDR2 is SVGAGI in the germline V gene (reference sequence). CDR3 DNA sequence: TGTGCCAGCAGTTTACAGGGTCGAAGGTCACCCCTCCACTTT. This sequence encodes CASSLQGRRSPLHF.

This sequence joins TRBV7-2 and TRBJ2-5; D is ambiguous. This CDR3 has 12 residues. The germline V gene encodes CDR1 SGHTA and CDR2 FQGNSA. V was pared by 1 base and J by 9 bases, with 9 bases between. DNA for the CDR3: TGTGCCAGCAGCTTAGGGCTACGGGCCCAGTACTTC. Translation gives CASSLGLRAQYF.

This clone has a handful of counts. V is TRBV30 and J is TRBJ1-2; 7 nucleotides align to TRBD1. The CDR3 length is 14 residues. Per the germline V gene, CDR1 is GTSNPN and CDR2 is SVGIG (reference sequence). V shed 3 bases, J shed 5 bases, and the junction held 9 bases outside the gene matches. For the CDR3, the DNA is TGTGCCTGGAGAATAACGGGACAGAAATATGGCTACACCTTC. Encoded protein: CAWRITGQKYGYTF.

V is TRBV3-1 (or the pseudogene TRBV3-2) and J is TRBJ2-5, with D possibly matching TRBD1 (6 bases). CDR3 length equals 18 residues. Trimming removed 2 bases at V and 2 bases at J, with 21 bases between. Germline V gene data show CDR1 as LGHDT and CDR2 as YNNKEL (reference sequence). CDR3 region: CASSQSCWDKNPQETQYF. The CDR3 bases are TGTGCCAGCAGCCAATCCTGCTGGGACAAAAACCCTCAAGAGACCCAGTACTTC.

A single count supports this clone. The rearrangement links TRBV2 to TRBJ2-1; 12 nucleotides line up with TRBD2. With 6 bases clipped from V and 7 bases from J, the junction kept 10 bases outside the gene matches. The length of the CDR3 is 16 residues. Germline V gives CDR1 SNHLY, CDR2 FYNNEI. The CDR3 here is CASRGPSGRARNEQFF. CDR3 bases: TGTGCCAGCAGGGGGCCTAGCGGGAGGGCGAGGAATGAGCAGTTCTTC.

The V call is TRBV3-1 (or the pseudogene TRBV3-2), the J call TRBJ2-1; 8 bases line up with TRBD2. V lost 2 bases to trimming and J lost 4 bases; unmatched junction nucleotides: 7. Germline V lookup: CDR1 LGHDT, CDR2 YNNKEL (reference sequence). This CDR3 has 16 residues. The CDR3 DNA sequence: TGTGCCAGCAGCCAATGGGGGCGGGGGGCGTACAATGAGCAGTTCTTC. Translated: CASSQWGRGAYNEQFF.

The chain is built from TRBV11-1 and TRBJ2-3, with TRBD2 as a possible D gene (6 bases). The CDR3 has 16 amino acids. Germline-derived CDR1 and CDR2 are SGHAT and FQDESV (reference sequence). V was trimmed by 4 bases and J by 1 base, leaving 15 bases between them. CDR3 loop: CASSSGWGVRTDTQYF. In DNA, the CDR3 is TGTGCCAGCAGCTCCGGATGGGGGGTTCGCACAGATACGCAGTATTTT. Combining the CDR3 with reference TRBV11-1 and TRBJ2-3 gives the whole variable domain EAEVAQSPRYKITEKSQAVAFWCDPISGHATLYWYRQILGQGPELLVQFQDESVVDDSQLPKDRFSAERLKGVDSTLKIQPAELGDSAMYLCASSSGWGVRTDTQYFGPGTRLTVL.

The chain uses TRBV7-2 and TRBJ2-5, with 8 bases aligning to TRBD1. V dropped 6 bases and J dropped 6; count of bases not matched to a gene: 15. Per germline, CDR1 SGHTA and CDR2 FQGNSA. The CDR3 extends over 16 amino acids. DNA of the CDR3: TGTGCCAGCAGTCCTTCAGCGACAGGGGTCGGAAAGACCCAGTACTTC. It encodes CASSPSATGVGKTQYF.

This clone showed up many times. The genes are TRBV7-9 and TRBJ2-7, with a weak D call TRBD1 (6 bases). CDR3 size: 15 residues. Trimming took 0 bases from V and 5 from J, leaving 14 bases between them. The germline V gene has CDR1 SEHNR and CDR2 FQNEAQ (reference sequence). CDR3 sequence: CASSLASGVAHEQYF. The CDR3 nucleotides read TGTGCCAGCAGCTTAGCGTCAGGGGTAGCGCACGAGCAGTACTTC.

The chain links TRBV7-9 to TRBJ2-2; a possible D gene is TRBD1 (5 bases). The CDR3 has 16 amino acids. Germline V CDR1 and CDR2: SEHNR, FQNEAQ (reference sequence). V lost 7 bases and J lost 5, with 20 bases in between. The CDR3, as DNA: TGTGCCAGCACCTACAGCAGGGTGGAAAGGACCGGGGAGCTGTTTTTT. Its translation: CASTYSRVERTGELFF.

The rearrangement uses TRBV28 and TRBJ2-7; TRBD2 is a possible D gene (7 bases). Trimming pared 6 bases from V and 4 bases from J, leaving 22 bases between. Germline loops: CDR1 MDHEN, CDR2 SYDVKM. This CDR3 has 16 amino acids. This chain's CDR3 is CASSHMGGQGPYEQYF. CDR3 DNA sequence: TGTGCCAGCAGCCACATGGGGGGGCAGGGACCTTACGAGCAGTACTTC.

The chain recombines TRBV6-5 with TRBJ2-1; D is uncertain. Looked up from germline, CDR1 is MNHEY and CDR2 is SVGAGI. V lost 7 bases to trimming and J lost 0 bases, with 10 bases between them. The CDR3 spans 14 residues. CDR3 nucleotide sequence: TGTGCCAGCAACACAAAACGCTCCTACAATGAGCAGTTCTTC. Translating it yields CASNTKRSYNEQFF.